The TCR beta chain described here comes from a study of shared clonotypes between healthy human individuals. With respect to this clone: Its antigen is unknown. Other nucleotide sequences in the sample specify the same CDR3.

Trimming left V 3 bases short and J 1 base short, with 9 bases between. Germline CDR1 is LNHDA and CDR2 is SQIVND (reference sequence). This CDR3 spans 14 amino acids. Deep-level running was used for the assay. Assay: immunoSEQ multiplex PCR; the TCRdb copy retains only in-frame clones and omits some. The sample lists about a million clones, approximately 80% occurring once. Broader study findings: An anticipated effect of sequencing depth on clonotype sharing among donors was recognized.

Source material: memory CD4+ T cells from PBMCs. Subset specified: CD45RA-negative fraction. V usage is TRBV19 and J usage is TRBJ1-1, with D unclear. The sequence was collected from a man in his late teens or twenties in good health. Some clones in this sample may be carry-over from other donors' samples. The CDR3 region has the DNA TGTGCCAGTAGTATCACAGCTAAGAACACTGAAGCTTTCTTT. This encodes CASSITAKNTEAFF.